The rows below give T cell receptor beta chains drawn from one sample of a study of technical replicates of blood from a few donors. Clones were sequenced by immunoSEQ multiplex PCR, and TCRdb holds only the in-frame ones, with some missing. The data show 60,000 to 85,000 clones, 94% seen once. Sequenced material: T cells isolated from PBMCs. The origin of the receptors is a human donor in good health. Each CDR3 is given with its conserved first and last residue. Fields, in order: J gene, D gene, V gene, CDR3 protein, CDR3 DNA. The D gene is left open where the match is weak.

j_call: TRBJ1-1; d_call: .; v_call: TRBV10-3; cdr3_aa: CAIRMQADTEAFF; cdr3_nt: TGTGCCATCAGGATGCAAGCGGACACTGAAGCTTTCTTT
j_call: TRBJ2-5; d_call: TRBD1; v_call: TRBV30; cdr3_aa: CAWGGQGETQYF; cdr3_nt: TGTGCCTGGGGAGGACAGGGAGAGACCCAGTACTTC
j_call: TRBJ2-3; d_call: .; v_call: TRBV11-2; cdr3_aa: CASSLNQGTDTQYF; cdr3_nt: TGTGCCAGCAGCTTAAATCAGGGCACAGATACGCAGTATTTT
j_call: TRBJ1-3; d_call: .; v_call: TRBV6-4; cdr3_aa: CASRCSQRVNTIYF; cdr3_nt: TGTGCCAGCAGGTGCAGTCAGAGGGTGAACACCATATATTTT
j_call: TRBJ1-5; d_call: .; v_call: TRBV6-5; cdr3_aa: CASSPPGGREPQHF; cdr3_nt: TGTGCCAGCAGCCCCCCGGGAGGGAGGGAGCCCCAGCATTTT
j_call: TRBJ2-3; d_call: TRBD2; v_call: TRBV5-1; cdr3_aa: CASSATSGVATDTQYF; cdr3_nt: TGCGCCAGCAGCGCCACTAGCGGAGTCGCCACAGATACGCAGTATTTT
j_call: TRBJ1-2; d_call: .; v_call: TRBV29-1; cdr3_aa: CSVDKQARYGYTF; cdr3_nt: TGCAGCGTTGATAAACAGGCGAGATATGGCTACACCTTC
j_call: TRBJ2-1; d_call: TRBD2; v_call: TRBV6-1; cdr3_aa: CASSEDLSSGITNSYNEQFF; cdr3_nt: TGTGCCAGCAGTGAAGATTTGTCTAGCGGGATTACCAACTCCTACAATGAGCAGTTCTTC
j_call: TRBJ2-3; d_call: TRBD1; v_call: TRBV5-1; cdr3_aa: CASSRDSHTDTQYF; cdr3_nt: TGCGCCAGCTCCCGGGACAGTCACACAGATACGCAGTATTTT
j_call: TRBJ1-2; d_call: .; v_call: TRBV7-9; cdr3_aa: CASSFSGVLNYGYTF; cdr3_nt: TGTGCCAGCAGCTTTTCAGGGGTTCTTAACTATGGCTACACCTTC
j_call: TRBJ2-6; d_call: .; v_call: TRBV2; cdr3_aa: CASSVRSGLSGANVLTF; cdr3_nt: TGTGCCAGCAGTGTAAGGAGCGGGCTCTCTGGGGCCAACGTCCTGACTTTC
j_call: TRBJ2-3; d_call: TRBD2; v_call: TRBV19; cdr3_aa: CASSPLAATDTQYF; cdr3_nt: TGTGCCAGTAGTCCCCTAGCGGCCACAGATACGCAGTATTTT
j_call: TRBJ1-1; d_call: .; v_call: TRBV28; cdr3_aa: CAVREVNTEAFF; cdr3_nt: TGTGCCGTCAGGGAGGTGAACACTGAAGCTTTCTTT
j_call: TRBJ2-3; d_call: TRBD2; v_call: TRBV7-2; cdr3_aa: CASTYTSGRSTDTQYF; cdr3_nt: TGTGCCAGCACCTATACTAGCGGGAGGAGCACAGATACGCAGTATTTT